The clone carrying this TCR beta chain has only a few counts. Its target is not known. The sample is drawn from a study of identical twins. Study observations and caveats: Abundant beta clonotypes from cord blood bore fewer insertions; memory repertoires lacked this pattern.

This CDR3 is 14 amino acids long. The germline gives CDR1 ENHRY, CDR2 SYGVKD. Trimming took 0 bases from V and 7 from J, leaving 12 bases between them. TCRdb reanalysed the 5' RACE reads using MiXCR and keeps one entry per CDR3 protein. This sample has 400,000 to 500,000 distinct CDR3 sequences; approximately 18% occur once, and the top ten carry roughly 12%. The chain joins TRBV10-3 to TRBJ2-5, with D possibly TRBD1 on 6 matching bases. Sequencing was performed on naive T cells sorted from blood. The receptor was isolated from a man aged 45-65 years in good health. The CDR3 protein is CAISESETRGTQYF. The CDR3 DNA sequence: TGTGCCATCAGTGAGTCGGAGACCAGGGGGACCCAGTACTTC.